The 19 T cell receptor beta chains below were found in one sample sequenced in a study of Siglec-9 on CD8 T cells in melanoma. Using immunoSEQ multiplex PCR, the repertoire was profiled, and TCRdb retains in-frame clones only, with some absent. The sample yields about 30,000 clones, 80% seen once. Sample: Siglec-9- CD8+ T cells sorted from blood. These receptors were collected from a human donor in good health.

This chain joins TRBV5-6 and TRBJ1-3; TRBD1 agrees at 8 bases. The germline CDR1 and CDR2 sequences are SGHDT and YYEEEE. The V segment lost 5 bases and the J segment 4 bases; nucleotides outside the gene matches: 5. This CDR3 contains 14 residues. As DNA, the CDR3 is TGTGCCAGCAGATTACAGGGGGGAGGAAACACCATATATTTT. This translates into CASRLQGGGNTIYF.

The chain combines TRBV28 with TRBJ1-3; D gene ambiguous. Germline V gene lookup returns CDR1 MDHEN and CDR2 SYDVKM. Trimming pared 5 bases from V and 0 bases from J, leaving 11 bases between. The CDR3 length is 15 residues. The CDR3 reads CASSPRLSSGNTIYF. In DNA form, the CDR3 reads TGTGCCAGCAGTCCAAGGCTCAGCTCTGGAAACACCATATATTTT.

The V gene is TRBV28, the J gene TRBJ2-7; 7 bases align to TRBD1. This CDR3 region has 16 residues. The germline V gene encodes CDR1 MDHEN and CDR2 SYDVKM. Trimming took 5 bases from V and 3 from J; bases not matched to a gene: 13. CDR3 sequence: CASSPIYRDSRYEQYF. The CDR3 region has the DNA TGTGCCAGCAGTCCTATATACCGGGACAGCCGCTACGAGCAGTACTTC.

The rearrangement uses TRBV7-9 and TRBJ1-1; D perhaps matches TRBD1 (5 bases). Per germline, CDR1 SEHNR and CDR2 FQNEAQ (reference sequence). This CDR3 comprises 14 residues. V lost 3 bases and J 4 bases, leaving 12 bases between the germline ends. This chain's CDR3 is CASSFYRNFTEAFF. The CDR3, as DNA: TGTGCCAGCAGCTTTTACAGGAATTTCACTGAAGCTTTCTTT.

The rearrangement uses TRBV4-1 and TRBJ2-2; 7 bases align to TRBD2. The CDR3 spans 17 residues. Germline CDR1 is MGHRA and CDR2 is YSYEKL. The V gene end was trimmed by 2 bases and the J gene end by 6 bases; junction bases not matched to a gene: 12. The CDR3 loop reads CASSQPPGGLLSGELFF. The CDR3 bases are TGCGCCAGCAGCCAACCGCCGGGAGGACTTCTCTCCGGGGAGCTGTTTTTT.

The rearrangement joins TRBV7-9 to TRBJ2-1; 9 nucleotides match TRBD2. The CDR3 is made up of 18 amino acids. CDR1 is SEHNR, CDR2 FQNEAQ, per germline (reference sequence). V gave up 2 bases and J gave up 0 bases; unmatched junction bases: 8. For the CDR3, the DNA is TGTGCCAGCAGCTTAAAAGGACTAGCGCCCAGCTCCTACAATGAGCAGTTCTTC. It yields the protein CASSLKGLAPSSYNEQFF.

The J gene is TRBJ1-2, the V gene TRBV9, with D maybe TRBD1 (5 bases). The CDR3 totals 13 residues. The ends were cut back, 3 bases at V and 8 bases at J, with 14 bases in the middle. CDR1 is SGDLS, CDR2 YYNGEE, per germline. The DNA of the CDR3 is TGTGCCAGCAGCGCCAGGGAGAGTGACGGCTACACCTTC. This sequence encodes CASSARESDGYTF.

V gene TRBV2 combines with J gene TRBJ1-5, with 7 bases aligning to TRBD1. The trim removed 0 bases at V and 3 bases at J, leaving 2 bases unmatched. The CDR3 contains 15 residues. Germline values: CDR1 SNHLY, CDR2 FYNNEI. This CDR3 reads CASSEATGYNQPQHF. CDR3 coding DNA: TGTGCCAGCAGTGAAGCGACAGGGTACAATCAGCCCCAGCATTTT. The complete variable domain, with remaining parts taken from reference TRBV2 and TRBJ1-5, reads EPEVTQTPSHQVTQMGQEVILRCVPISNHLYFYWYRQILGQKVEFLVSFYNNEISEKSEIFDDQFSVERPDGSNFTLKIRSTKLEDSAMYFCASSEATGYNQPQHFGDGTRLSIL.

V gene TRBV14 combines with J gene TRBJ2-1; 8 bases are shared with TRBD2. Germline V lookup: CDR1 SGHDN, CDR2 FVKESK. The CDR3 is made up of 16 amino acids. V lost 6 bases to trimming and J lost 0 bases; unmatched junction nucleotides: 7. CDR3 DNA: TGTGCCAGCAGACAAACTAGCGGCAGCTCCTACAATGAGCAGTTCTTC. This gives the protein CASRQTSGSSYNEQFF. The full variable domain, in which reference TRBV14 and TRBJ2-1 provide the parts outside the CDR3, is EAGVTQFPSHSVIEKGQTVTLRCDPISGHDNLYWYRRVMGKEIKFLLHFVKESKQDESGMPNNRFLAERTGGTYSTLKVQPAELEDSGVYFCASRQTSGSSYNEQFFGPGTRLTVL.

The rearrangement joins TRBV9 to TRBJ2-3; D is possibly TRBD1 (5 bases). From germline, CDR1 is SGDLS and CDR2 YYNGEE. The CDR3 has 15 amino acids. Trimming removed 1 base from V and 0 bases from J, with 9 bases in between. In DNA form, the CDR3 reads TGTGCCAGCAGCGTACAGGGTTTAAGCACAGATACGCAGTATTTT. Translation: CASSVQGLSTDTQYF.

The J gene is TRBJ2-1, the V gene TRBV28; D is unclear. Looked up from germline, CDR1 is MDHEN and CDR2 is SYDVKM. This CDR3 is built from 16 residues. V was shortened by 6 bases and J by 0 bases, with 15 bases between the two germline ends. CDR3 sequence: CASRPRTTISYNEQFF. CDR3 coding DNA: TGTGCCAGCAGGCCGAGGACCACAATCTCCTACAATGAGCAGTTCTTC.

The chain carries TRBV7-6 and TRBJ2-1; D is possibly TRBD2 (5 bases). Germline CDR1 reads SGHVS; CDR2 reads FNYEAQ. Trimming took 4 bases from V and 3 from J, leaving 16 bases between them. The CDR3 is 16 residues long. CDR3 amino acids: CASSSAGYSYYNEQFF. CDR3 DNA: TGTGCCAGCAGCTCGGCGGGCTACTCTTACTACAATGAGCAGTTCTTC.

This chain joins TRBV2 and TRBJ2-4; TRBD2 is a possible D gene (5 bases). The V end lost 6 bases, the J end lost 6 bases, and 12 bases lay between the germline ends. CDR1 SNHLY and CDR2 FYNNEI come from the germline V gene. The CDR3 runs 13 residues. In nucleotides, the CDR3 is TGTGCCAGCAGGGGCCGGGGAACAAACATTCAGTACTTC. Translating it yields CASRGRGTNIQYF.

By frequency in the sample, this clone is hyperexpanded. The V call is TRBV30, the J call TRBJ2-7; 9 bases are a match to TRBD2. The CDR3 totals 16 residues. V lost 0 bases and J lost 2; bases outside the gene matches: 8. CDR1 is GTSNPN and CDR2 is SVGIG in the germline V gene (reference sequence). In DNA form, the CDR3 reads TGTGCCTGGAGTGTACCGGGACTAGCAAACCCCTACGAGCAGTACTTC. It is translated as CAWSVPGLANPYEQYF.

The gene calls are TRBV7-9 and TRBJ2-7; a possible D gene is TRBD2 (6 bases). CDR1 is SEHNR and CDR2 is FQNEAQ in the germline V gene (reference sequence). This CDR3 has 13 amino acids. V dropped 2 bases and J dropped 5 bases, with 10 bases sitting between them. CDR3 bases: TGTGCCAGCAGCTTACGGGGGATCGACGAGCAGTACGTC. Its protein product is CASSLRGIDEQYV.

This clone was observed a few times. CDR3 DNA sequence: TGTGCCAGTAGTACATCCCTAAAGATAGACTATGGCTACACCTTC. It yields the protein CASSTSLKIDYGYTF. The chain links TRBV19 to TRBJ1-2; no clear D gene. The ends were cut back, 4 bases at V and 3 bases at J, with 15 bases in the middle. The CDR3 has 15 amino acids. Germline CDR1 and CDR2: LNHDA and SQIVND (reference sequence).

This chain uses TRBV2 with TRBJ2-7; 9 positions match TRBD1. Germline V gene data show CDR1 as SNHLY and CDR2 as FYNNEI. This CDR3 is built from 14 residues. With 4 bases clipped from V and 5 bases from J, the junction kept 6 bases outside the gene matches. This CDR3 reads CASSGRDRENEQYV. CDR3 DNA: TGTGCCAGCAGTGGCCGGGACAGGGAAAACGAGCAGTACGTC.

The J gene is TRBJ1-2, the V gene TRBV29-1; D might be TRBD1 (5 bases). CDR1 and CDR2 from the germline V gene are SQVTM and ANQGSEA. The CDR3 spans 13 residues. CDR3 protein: CSVDSSDYYGYTF. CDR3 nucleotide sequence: TGCAGTGTAGACAGTTCCGACTACTATGGCTACACCTTC. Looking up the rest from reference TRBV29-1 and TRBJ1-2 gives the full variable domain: SAVISQKPSRDICQRGTSLTIQCQVDSQVTMMFWYRQQPGQSLTLIATANQGSEATYESGFVIDKFPISRPNLTFSTLTVSNMSPEDSSIYLCSVDSSDYYGYTFGSGTRLTVV.

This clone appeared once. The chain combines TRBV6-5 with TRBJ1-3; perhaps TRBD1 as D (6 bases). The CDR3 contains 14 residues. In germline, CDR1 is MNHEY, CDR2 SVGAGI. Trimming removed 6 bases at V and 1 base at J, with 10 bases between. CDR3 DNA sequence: TGTGCCAGCAGACATCAGGGGTCTGGAAACACCATATATTTT. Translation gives CASRHQGSGNTIYF.